This is a list of T cell receptor beta chains from one sample in a study of early T cells in non-severe SARS-CoV-2 infection. Via MiXCR, TCRdb re-called the 5' RACE reads, giving one row per CDR3 protein. The profile shows about 29,000 distinct CDR3 sequences, 4.5% to 5% of them singletons. The sequenced sample consisted of whole blood. These receptors were obtained from an adult who was a healthcare worker with PCR-confirmed SARS-CoV-2 infection or an uninfected control (not recorded which). Both conserved end residues are part of each CDR3. Fields, in order: CDR3 protein, V gene, J gene, D gene. A D gene is named only where the DNA matches it firmly.

cdr3_aa: CASSLAWGQGTDTQYF
v_call: TRBV7-7
j_call: TRBJ2-3
d_call: .

cdr3_aa: CASSGRDNSGNTIYF
v_call: TRBV12-3/TRBV12-4
j_call: TRBJ1-3
d_call: .

cdr3_aa: CASSQSNRNTGELFF
v_call: TRBV23-1
j_call: TRBJ2-2
d_call: .

cdr3_aa: CASSFGADNYGYTF
v_call: TRBV5-6
j_call: TRBJ1-2
d_call: .

cdr3_aa: CASSAQDRGIETQYF
v_call: TRBV6-1
j_call: TRBJ2-5
d_call: TRBD1

cdr3_aa: CASSGTGCGETQYF
v_call: TRBV7-4
j_call: TRBJ2-5
d_call: .

cdr3_aa: CASSLTGDSPLHF
v_call: TRBV5-1
j_call: TRBJ1-6
d_call: .

cdr3_aa: CASSDGRGGWTEAFF
v_call: TRBV2
j_call: TRBJ1-1
d_call: TRBD1

cdr3_aa: CASSPGPRYEQYF
v_call: TRBV6-6
j_call: TRBJ2-7
d_call: .

cdr3_aa: CASSLARQTYEQYF
v_call: TRBV12-3/TRBV12-4
j_call: TRBJ2-7
d_call: .

cdr3_aa: CASSYSEFGNTIYF
v_call: TRBV27
j_call: TRBJ1-3
d_call: .

cdr3_aa: CASKGYRENTEAFF
v_call: TRBV2
j_call: TRBJ1-1
d_call: .

cdr3_aa: CASSYSTPSYEQYF
v_call: TRBV6-5
j_call: TRBJ2-7
d_call: .

cdr3_aa: CASSHTVTGLKEAFF
v_call: TRBV3-1
j_call: TRBJ1-1
d_call: .

cdr3_aa: CASSISSGANVLTF
v_call: TRBV21-1
j_call: TRBJ2-6
d_call: .

cdr3_aa: CASSPDRGVNQPQHF
v_call: TRBV5-1
j_call: TRBJ1-5
d_call: TRBD1

cdr3_aa: CASSLGPNYEQYF
v_call: TRBV7-6
j_call: TRBJ2-7
d_call: .

cdr3_aa: CASSLSGYSYEQYF
v_call: TRBV7-9
j_call: TRBJ2-7
d_call: .